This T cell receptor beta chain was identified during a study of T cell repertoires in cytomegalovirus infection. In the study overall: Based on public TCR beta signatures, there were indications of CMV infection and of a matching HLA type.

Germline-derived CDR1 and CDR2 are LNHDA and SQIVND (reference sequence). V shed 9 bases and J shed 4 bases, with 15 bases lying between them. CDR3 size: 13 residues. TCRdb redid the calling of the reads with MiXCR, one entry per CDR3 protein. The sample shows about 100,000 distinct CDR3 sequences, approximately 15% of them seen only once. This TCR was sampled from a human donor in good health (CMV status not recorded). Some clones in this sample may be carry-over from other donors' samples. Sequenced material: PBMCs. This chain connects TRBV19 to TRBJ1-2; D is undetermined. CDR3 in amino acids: CASTETYSYGYTF. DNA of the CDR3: TGTGCCAGCACGGAAACCTACTCCTATGGCTACACCTTC.